Presented here are 7 T cell receptor beta chains from one specimen sequenced in a study of identical twins. Each CDR3 protein gets one entry after TCRdb re-called the 5' RACE reads with MiXCR. Among some 690,000 distinct CDR3 sequences listed, less than 25% were seen once. These same data were also listed under a study on T cells expressing NK-cell markers.

The sequenced material came from PBMCs. These receptors were collected from a woman younger than 35 in good health.

The chain has TRBV5-5 and TRBJ2-2, with D possibly TRBD2 on 6 matching bases. The length of the CDR3 is 15 residues. V lost 2 bases and J 3 bases, leaving 11 bases between the germline ends. The V gene's germline CDR1 is SGHKS and CDR2 YYEKEE (reference sequence). In nucleotides, the CDR3 is TGTGCCAGCAGCTTTTGGGGGGAGTACACCGGGGAGCTGTTTTTT. Residues: CASSFWGEYTGELFF.

This clonotype was counted a few times. This chain joins TRBV29-1 and TRBJ2-7; the match to TRBD2 covers 7 bases. Germline assignment: CDR1 SQVTM and CDR2 ANQGSEA. Trimming took 6 bases from V and 0 from J; bases not matched to a gene: 5. The CDR3 is 13 residues long. The CDR3 reads CSVTGTISYEQYF. The CDR3 DNA is TGCAGCGTGACCGGGACTATCTCCTACGAGCAGTACTTC.

This clonotype was recorded a few times. This chain uses TRBV6-2 or TRBV6-3 with TRBJ1-1, with no clear D. Germline V gene lookup returns CDR1 MNHEY and CDR2 SVGEGT. Trimming shortened V by 4 bases and J by 0 bases, and 6 bases separated the two germline ends. The CDR3 spans 13 residues. The CDR3 bases are TGTGCCAGCAGTTGGCAGTTGAACACTGAAGCTTTCTTT. Translating gives CASSWQLNTEAFF.

This clonotype was seen a handful of times. The chain joins TRBV5-6 to TRBJ2-2, with D possibly matching TRBD2 (6 bases). The CDR3 length is 16 residues. Trimming cost V 0 bases and J 5 bases, with 14 bases left between them. Looked up from germline, CDR1 is SGHDT and CDR2 is YYEEEE. In DNA form, the CDR3 reads TGTGCCAGCAGCTTGGTCGGGGGTTACGGAACCGGGGAGCTGTTTTTT. It is translated as CASSLVGGYGTGELFF. Complete variable domain (other parts from reference TRBV5-6 and TRBJ2-2): DAGVTQSPTHLIKTRGQQVTLRCSPKSGHDTVSWYQQALGQGPQFIFQYYEEEERQRGNFPDRFSGHQFPNYSSELNVNALLLGDSALYLCASSLVGGYGTGELFFGEGSRLTVL.

This clonotype showed up just a few times. The genes are TRBV4-1 and TRBJ1-1; D unresolved. V gave up 3 bases and J gave up 0 bases, with 11 bases separating them. Germline CDR1 reads MGHRA; CDR2 reads YSYEKL. This CDR3 has 15 residues. This chain's CDR3 is CASSHRPLMNTEAFF. The CDR3 DNA follows: TGCGCCAGCAGCCATCGACCCCTCATGAACACTGAAGCTTTCTTT.

The V gene is TRBV18, the J gene TRBJ2-7; D not certain. Germline assignment: CDR1 KGHSH and CDR2 LQKENI. Deletions cut 3 bases from V and 3 bases from J, with 12 bases between. This CDR3 has 14 residues. The CDR3 sequence: CASSPAGPDYEQYF. The DNA for the CDR3 is TGTGCCAGCTCACCGGCAGGCCCAGACTACGAGCAGTACTTC.

The rearrangement uses TRBV20-1 and TRBJ2-3, with 15 bases lining up with TRBD2. V lost 5 bases, J lost 1 base, and 13 bases stayed unmatched. The germline V gene encodes CDR1 DFQATT and CDR2 SNEGSKA (reference sequence). This CDR3 contains 19 residues. This chain's CDR3 is CSAGRTSGRAGGGTDTQYF. The CDR3 nucleotides read TGCAGTGCTGGGAGGACTAGCGGGAGGGCGGGTGGCGGCACAGATACGCAGTATTTT.